This T cell receptor (beta chain) came from a study of control samples from healthy donors and cancer patients. V dropped 2 bases and J dropped 2; count of bases not matched to a gene: 2. The CDR3 spans 14 residues. Germline CDR1 and CDR2: LNHDA and SQIVND (reference sequence). Libraries were prepared by immunoSEQ multiplex PCR; TCRdb keeps only in-frame clonotypes and omits some of them. This table has 170,000 or so clones, 90% to 95% appearing once. This TCR came from a woman aged 40-49 years in good health. The rearrangement uses TRBV19 and TRBJ2-5; 7 bases line up with TRBD2. Sequenced material: blood. Here the CDR3 reads CASSIRGVQETQYF. The CDR3 region has the DNA TGTGCCAGTAGTATACGGGGGGTACAAGAGACCCAGTACTTC.